The 17 T cell receptor beta chains listed next were all sequenced from one sample in a study of blood T cell repertoires in COVID-19. Assay: immunoSEQ multiplex PCR; the TCRdb copy retains only in-frame clones and omits some. This table holds roughly 130,000 clones, about 86% found once. The material sequenced was peripheral blood. These receptors were taken from a woman in her fifties or sixties with acute or convalescent COVID-19.

This chain joins TRBV15 and TRBJ1-1; perhaps TRBD1 as D (6 bases). The germline CDR1 and CDR2 sequences are LNHNV and YYDKDF (reference sequence). The CDR3 totals 13 residues. V gave up 6 bases and J gave up 3 bases, with 11 bases separating them. The CDR3 protein is CATSARGDTEAFF. The CDR3 region has the DNA TGTGCCACCAGTGCCAGGGGCGACACTGAAGCTTTCTTT.

The rearrangement links TRBV7-8 to TRBJ1-1; 7 bases map to TRBD1. The germline V gene has CDR1 SGHVS and CDR2 FQNEAQ. Losses at the gene ends were 1 base for V and 8 bases for J; bases not matched to a gene: 13. This CDR3 comprises 16 residues. The CDR3, as DNA: TGTGCCAGCAGCTTAGACTCGTCGCAGGGGGTAGAAGAAGCTTTCTTT. Translating it yields CASSLDSSQGVEEAFF.

This CDR3 reads CASSPPKLAHSYNEQFF. In DNA, the CDR3 is TGTGCCAGCAGTCCACCCAAACTAGCCCACTCCTACAATGAGCAGTTCTTC. The rearrangement links TRBV27 to TRBJ2-1; possibly TRBD2 for D (6 bases). The CDR3 contains 17 residues. Looked up from germline, CDR1 is MNHEY and CDR2 is SMNVEV (reference sequence). V was shortened by 5 bases and J by 0 bases, with 17 bases between the two germline ends.

The gene calls are TRBV5-6 and TRBJ1-2; no clear D gene. The V gene lost 6 bases and the J gene lost 1 base, with 10 bases spanning the gap. CDR3 length: 13 amino acids. Germline CDR1 reads SGHDT; CDR2 reads YYEEEE. DNA for the CDR3: TGTGCCAGCACATTTACAGATAACTATGGCTACACCTTC. It encodes CASTFTDNYGYTF.

The CDR3 region has the DNA TGTGCCACCAGCAGAGCGCCGACAGGTCTGGTCAAAAACATTCAGTACTTC. Its translation: CATSRAPTGLVKNIQYF. V is TRBV15 and J is TRBJ2-4, with TRBD1 as a possible D gene (6 bases). This CDR3 has 17 amino acids. The ends were cut back, 1 base at V and 3 bases at J, with 16 bases in the middle. Looked up from germline, CDR1 is LNHNV and CDR2 is YYDKDF (reference sequence).

The chain uses TRBV3-1 (or the pseudogene TRBV3-2) and TRBJ1-6; 7 bases are shared with TRBD1. The CDR3 totals 17 residues. Germline V gene sequence: CDR1 LGHDT, CDR2 YNNKEL (reference sequence). V lost 4 bases and J lost 7; bases outside the gene matches: 13. CDR3 residues: CASSPTWTGAQNSPLHF. The CDR3 DNA reads as TGTGCCAGCAGCCCGACTTGGACAGGCGCTCAGAATTCACCCCTCCACTTT.

The V gene is TRBV19, the J gene TRBJ1-1; D is perhaps TRBD1 (5 bases). Between the trimmed V and J ends, which lost 5 bases and 6 bases, there was a span of 19 bases. The germline V gene encodes CDR1 LNHDA and CDR2 SQIVND (reference sequence). The CDR3 has 15 residues. DNA for the CDR3: TGTGCCAGTAGTCAGGCAGGCCAGGGAGGCTCTGAAGCTTTCTTT. This sequence encodes CASSQAGQGGSEAFF.

V is TRBV6-5 and J is TRBJ2-2, with D possibly TRBD2 on 5 matching bases. V was shortened by 6 bases and J by 4 bases, with 12 bases between the two germline ends. Germline V gene data show CDR1 as MNHEY and CDR2 as SVGAGI. The CDR3 covers 14 residues. The CDR3 DNA reads TGTGCCAGCAGGATCTCCCGGGGCACCGGGGAGCTGTTTTTT. Protein: CASRISRGTGELFF.

V and J are TRBV7-8 and TRBJ2-5, with 7 bases lining up with TRBD1. This CDR3 is 15 amino acids long. Trimming at V came to 5 bases and at J to 4 bases, leaving 10 bases not matched to a gene. The germline V gene encodes CDR1 SGHVS and CDR2 FQNEAQ. CDR3 nucleotide sequence: TGTGCCAGCAGCGCCCCGACAGGGTTAGGAGAGACCCAGTACTTC. It codes for CASSAPTGLGETQYF.

The CDR3 DNA follows: TGCGCCAGCAGCTTGACTACCGATACGCAGTATTTT. Its translation: CASSLTTDTQYF. The chain has TRBV5-1 and TRBJ2-3; D gene ambiguous. Germline-derived CDR1 and CDR2 are SGHRS and YFSETQ. This CDR3 region has 12 residues. Trimming left V 1 base short and J 6 bases short, with 6 bases between. Filled out from reference TRBV5-1 and TRBJ2-3, the complete variable domain reads KAGVTQTPRYLIKTRGQQVTLSCSPISGHRSVSWYQQTPGQGLQFLFEYFSETQRNKGNFPGRFSGRQFSNSRSEMNVSTLELGDSALYLCASSLTTDTQYFGPGTRLTVL.

The CDR3 reads CASSPPEAEQYF. CDR3 DNA sequence: TGTGCCAGCAGCCCACCGGAGGCCGAGCAGTACTTC. The V gene is TRBV7-2, the J gene TRBJ2-7; D perhaps matches TRBD2 (5 bases). This CDR3 has 12 amino acids. V lost 5 bases and J lost 6, with 11 bases in between. The germline CDR1 and CDR2 sequences are SGHTA and FQGNSA. Drawing the rest from reference TRBV7-2 and TRBJ2-7, the complete variable domain is GAGVSQSPSNKVTEKGKDVELRCDPISGHTALYWYRQSLGQGLEFLIYFQGNSAPDKSGLPSDRFSAERTGGSVSTLTIQRTQQEDSAVYLCASSPPEAEQYFGPGTRLTVT.

The table lists this clone with a few counts. The J gene is TRBJ1-1, the V gene TRBV7-7; 7 bases align to TRBD1. Germline V gene data show CDR1 as SSHAT and CDR2 as FNYEAQ (reference sequence). V gave up 4 bases and J gave up 0 bases; unmatched junction bases: 8. CDR3 length: 16 residues. DNA for the CDR3: TGTGCCAGCAGCTACCCAGGGACAGCAGTGAACACTGAAGCTTTCTTT. Its protein product is CASSYPGTAVNTEAFF.

The chain couples TRBV7-9 to TRBJ2-7, with 11 bases aligning to TRBD1. CDR1 and CDR2 (germline): SEHNR, FQNEAQ (reference sequence). This CDR3 is built from 14 residues. J lost 6 bases, V lost 8 bases, and 9 bases had no gene match. The CDR3 DNA follows: TGTGCCAGCTCCGGACAGGGGGCTCAAAGCGAGCAGTACTTC. Protein sequence: CASSGQGAQSEQYF.

With respect to this clone: Other nucleotide sequences from this sample produce the same CDR3. V usage is TRBV11-3 and J usage is TRBJ2-7, with a weak D call TRBD1 (5 bases). The CDR3 runs to 17 residues. CDR1 is SGHNT and CDR2 is YENEEA in the germline V gene. V lost 1 base and J lost 3, with 19 bases in between. The CDR3 loop reads CASSLVPGQGPLYEQYF. The CDR3 coding sequence is TGTGCCAGCAGCTTAGTTCCGGGTCAGGGCCCCCTCTACGAGCAGTACTTC.

The rearrangement links TRBV3-1 (or the pseudogene TRBV3-2) to TRBJ2-1; D gene ambiguous. CDR3 length equals 14 residues. Germline V gives CDR1 LGHDT, CDR2 YNNKEL (reference sequence). V lost 2 bases and J lost 6, with 11 bases in between. DNA of the CDR3: TGTGCCAGCAGCCAATCACTCCTGTCCAATGAGCAGTTCTTC. Its translation is CASSQSLLSNEQFF.

This clone was counted a single time. J is TRBJ2-7 and V is TRBV3-1 (or the pseudogene TRBV3-2); 10 bases agree with TRBD1. Germline-derived CDR1 and CDR2 are LGHDT and YNNKEL (reference sequence). CDR3 length equals 18 residues. The trim removed 3 bases at V and 2 bases at J, leaving 13 bases unmatched. The CDR3 protein is CASSHDGTGTGDPYEQYF. The CDR3 bases are TGTGCCAGCAGCCATGACGGGACCGGGACAGGGGATCCCTACGAGCAGTACTTC.

The J gene is TRBJ1-5, the V gene TRBV7-8, with no clear D. This CDR3 region has 15 residues. Germline CDR1 is SGHVS and CDR2 is FQNEAQ. The V end lost 1 base, the J end lost 4 bases, and 11 bases lay between the germline ends. CDR3 nucleotides: TGTGCCAGCAGCTTAGAATTCACAGCAAATCAGCCCCAGCATTTT. Amino acids: CASSLEFTANQPQHF.